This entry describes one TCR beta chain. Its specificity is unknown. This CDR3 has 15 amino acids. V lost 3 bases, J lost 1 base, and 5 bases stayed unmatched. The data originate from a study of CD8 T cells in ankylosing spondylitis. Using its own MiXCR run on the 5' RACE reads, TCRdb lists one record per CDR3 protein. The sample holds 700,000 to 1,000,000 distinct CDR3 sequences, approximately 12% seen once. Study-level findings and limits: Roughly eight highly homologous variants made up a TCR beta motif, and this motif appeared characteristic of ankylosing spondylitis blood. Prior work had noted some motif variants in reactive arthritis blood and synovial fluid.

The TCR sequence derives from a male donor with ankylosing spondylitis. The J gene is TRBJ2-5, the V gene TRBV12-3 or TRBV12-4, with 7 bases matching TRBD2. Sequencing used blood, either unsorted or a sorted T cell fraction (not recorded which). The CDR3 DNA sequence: TGTGCCAGCAGTTTGGTTGGGACTATCCAAGAGACCCAGTACTTC. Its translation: CASSLVGTIQETQYF.